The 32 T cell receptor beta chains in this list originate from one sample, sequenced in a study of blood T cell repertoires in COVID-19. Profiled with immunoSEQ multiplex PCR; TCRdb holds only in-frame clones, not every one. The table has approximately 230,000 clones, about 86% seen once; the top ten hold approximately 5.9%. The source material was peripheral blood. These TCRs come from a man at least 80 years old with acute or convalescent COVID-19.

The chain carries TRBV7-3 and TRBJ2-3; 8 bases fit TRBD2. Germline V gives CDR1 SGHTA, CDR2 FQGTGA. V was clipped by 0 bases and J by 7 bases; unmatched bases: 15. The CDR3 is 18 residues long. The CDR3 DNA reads TGTGCCAGCAGCTTAACCCGGCCGGGACTAGTGGGGGGAAATACGCAGTATTTT. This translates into CASSLTRPGLVGGNTQYF.

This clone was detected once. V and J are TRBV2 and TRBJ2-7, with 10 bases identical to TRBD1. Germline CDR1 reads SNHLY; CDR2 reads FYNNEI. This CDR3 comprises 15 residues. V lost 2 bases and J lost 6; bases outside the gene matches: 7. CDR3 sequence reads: CASSEMRQGAGEQYF. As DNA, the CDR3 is TGTGCCAGCAGTGAAATGAGACAGGGGGCGGGCGAGCAGTACTTC. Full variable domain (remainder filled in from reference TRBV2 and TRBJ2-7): EPEVTQTPSHQVTQMGQEVILRCVPISNHLYFYWYRQILGQKVEFLVSFYNNEISEKSEIFDDQFSVERPDGSNFTLKIRSTKLEDSAMYFCASSEMRQGAGEQYFGPGTRLTVT.

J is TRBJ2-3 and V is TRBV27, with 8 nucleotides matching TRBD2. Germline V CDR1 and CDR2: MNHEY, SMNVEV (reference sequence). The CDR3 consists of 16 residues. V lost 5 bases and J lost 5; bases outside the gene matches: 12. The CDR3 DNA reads TGTGCCAGCAGTGCCTTAAGAGCGGGAGTGCAAGATACGCAGTATTTT. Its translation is CASSALRAGVQDTQYF.

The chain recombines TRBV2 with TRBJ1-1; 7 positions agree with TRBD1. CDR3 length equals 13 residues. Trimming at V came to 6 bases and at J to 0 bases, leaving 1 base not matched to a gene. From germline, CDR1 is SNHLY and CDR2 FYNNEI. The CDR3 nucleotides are TGTGCCAGCAGGACAGGGATGAACACTGAAGCTTTCTTT. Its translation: CASRTGMNTEAFF.

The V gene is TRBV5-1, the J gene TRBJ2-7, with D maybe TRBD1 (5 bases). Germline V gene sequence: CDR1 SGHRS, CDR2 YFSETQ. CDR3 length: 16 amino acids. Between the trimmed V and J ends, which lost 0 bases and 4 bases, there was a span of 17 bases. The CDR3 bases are TGCGCCAGCAGCTTGGCCCCAGGGTCCCCGACGTACGAGCAGTACTTC. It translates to CASSLAPGSPTYEQYF.

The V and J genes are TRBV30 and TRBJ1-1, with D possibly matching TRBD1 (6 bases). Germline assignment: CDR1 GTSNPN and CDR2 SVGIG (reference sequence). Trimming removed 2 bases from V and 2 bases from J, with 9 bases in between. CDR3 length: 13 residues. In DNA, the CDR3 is TGTGCCTGGAGTCCACAGGGAAACACTGAAGCTTTCTTT. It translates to CAWSPQGNTEAFF.

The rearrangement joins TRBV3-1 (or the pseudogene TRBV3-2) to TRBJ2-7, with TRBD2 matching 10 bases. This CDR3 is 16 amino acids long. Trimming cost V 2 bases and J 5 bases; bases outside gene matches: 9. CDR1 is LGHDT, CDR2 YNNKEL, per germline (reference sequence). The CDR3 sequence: CASSQQYLAGVNEQYF. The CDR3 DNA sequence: TGTGCCAGCAGCCAACAGTATCTAGCGGGAGTAAACGAGCAGTACTTC.

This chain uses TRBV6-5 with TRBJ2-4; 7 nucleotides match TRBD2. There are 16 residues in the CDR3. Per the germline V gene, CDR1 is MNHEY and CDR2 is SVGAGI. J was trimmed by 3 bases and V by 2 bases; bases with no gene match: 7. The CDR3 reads CASSYRERDVKNIQYF. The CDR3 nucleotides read TGTGCCAGCAGTTACCGCGAGCGGGACGTCAAAAACATTCAGTACTTC.

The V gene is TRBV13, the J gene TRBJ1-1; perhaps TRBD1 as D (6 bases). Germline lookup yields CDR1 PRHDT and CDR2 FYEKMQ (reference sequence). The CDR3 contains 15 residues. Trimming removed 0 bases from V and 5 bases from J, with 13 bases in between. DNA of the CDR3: TGTGCCAGCAGCTTAGGGTACAGGGAGGGAACTGAAGCTTTCTTT. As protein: CASSLGYREGTEAFF.

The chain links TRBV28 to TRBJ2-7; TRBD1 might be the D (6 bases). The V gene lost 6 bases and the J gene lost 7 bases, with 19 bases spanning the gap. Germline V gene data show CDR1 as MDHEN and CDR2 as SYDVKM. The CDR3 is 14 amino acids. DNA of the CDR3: TGTGCCAGCAGAACTACCACACAGGGAAAAGAGCAGTACTTC. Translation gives CASRTTTQGKEQYF.

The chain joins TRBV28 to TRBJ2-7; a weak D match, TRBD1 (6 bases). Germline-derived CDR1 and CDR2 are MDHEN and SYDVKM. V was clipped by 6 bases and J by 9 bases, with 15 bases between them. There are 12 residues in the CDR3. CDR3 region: CASSPNPQGQYF. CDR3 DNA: TGTGCCAGCAGCCCTAACCCACAGGGGCAGTACTTC.

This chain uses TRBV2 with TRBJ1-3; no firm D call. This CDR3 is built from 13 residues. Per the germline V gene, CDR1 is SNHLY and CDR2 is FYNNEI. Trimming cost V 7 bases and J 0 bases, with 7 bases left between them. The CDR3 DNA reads TGTGCCAGCAAAGCCTTCTCTGGAAACACCATATATTTT. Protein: CASKAFSGNTIYF.

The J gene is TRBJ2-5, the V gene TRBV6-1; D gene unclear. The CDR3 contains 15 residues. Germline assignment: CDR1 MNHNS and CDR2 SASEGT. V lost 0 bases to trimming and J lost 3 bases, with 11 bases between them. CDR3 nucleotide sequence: TGTGCCAGCAGTGAAGCTTGGGCAGGTAAAGAGACCCAGTACTTC. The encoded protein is CASSEAWAGKETQYF.

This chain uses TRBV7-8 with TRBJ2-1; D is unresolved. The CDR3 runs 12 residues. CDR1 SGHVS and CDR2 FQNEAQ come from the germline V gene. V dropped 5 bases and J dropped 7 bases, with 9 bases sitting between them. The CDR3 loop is CASSPGANEQFF. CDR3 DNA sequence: TGTGCCAGCAGCCCCGGAGCAAATGAGCAGTTCTTC.

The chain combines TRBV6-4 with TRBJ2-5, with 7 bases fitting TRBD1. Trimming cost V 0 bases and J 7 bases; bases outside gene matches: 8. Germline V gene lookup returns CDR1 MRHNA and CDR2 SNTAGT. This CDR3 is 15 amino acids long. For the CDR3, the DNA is TGTGCCAGCAGTGACTCCGGGACAGCCGCCAGGACCCAGTACTTC. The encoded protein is CASSDSGTAARTQYF.

The CDR3 DNA sequence: TGTGCCACCAGTGACTCGGCCCGAAACACCGCAGGGGGGACTGAAGCTTTCTTT. Amino acids: CATSDSARNTAGGTEAFF. The chain employs TRBV24-1 and TRBJ1-1; 7 bases agree with TRBD1. The germline V gene encodes CDR1 KGHDR and CDR2 SFDVKD. Germline trimming cut 4 bases from V and 5 bases from J; bases unmatched to any gene: 18. The CDR3 spans 18 residues.

The CDR3 is CASSQDWGRHTGELFF. In DNA, the CDR3 is TGCGCCAGCAGCCAAGATTGGGGGCGGCACACCGGGGAGCTGTTTTTT. The rearrangement joins TRBV4-1 to TRBJ2-2, with a weak D call TRBD1 (6 bases). The CDR3 is 16 amino acids. Trimming stripped 0 bases from V and 3 bases from J, with 11 bases between. Germline CDR1 is MGHRA and CDR2 is YSYEKL.

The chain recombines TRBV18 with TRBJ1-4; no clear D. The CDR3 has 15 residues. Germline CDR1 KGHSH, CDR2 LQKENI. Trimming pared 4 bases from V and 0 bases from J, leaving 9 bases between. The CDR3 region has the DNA TGTGCCAGCTCACTAACAGTTGCAACTAATGAAAAACTGTTTTTT. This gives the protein CASSLTVATNEKLFF.

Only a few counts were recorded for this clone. CDR3 DNA sequence: TGTGCCAGCAGCCCATACCGGACAGGGACCACCGGGGAGCTGTTTTTT. Translating it yields CASSPYRTGTTGELFF. The chain carries TRBV3-1 (or the pseudogene TRBV3-2) and TRBJ2-2, with TRBD1 identical over 8 bases. The CDR3 contains 16 residues. The junction had 8 bases not matched to a gene; V was cut back by 4 bases and J by 4 bases. From germline, CDR1 is LGHDT and CDR2 YNNKEL (reference sequence).

As DNA, the CDR3 is TGTGCCATCAGTGAGTCGGTGGTCGCAGGGTCGTATAATTCACCCCTCCACTTT. Its translation: CAISESVVAGSYNSPLHF. This chain connects TRBV10-3 to TRBJ1-6; maybe TRBD1 (5 bases). The germline V gene encodes CDR1 ENHRY and CDR2 SYGVKD. With 0 bases removed from V and 4 bases from J, the gap between germline ends came to 16 bases. This CDR3 is 18 amino acids long.

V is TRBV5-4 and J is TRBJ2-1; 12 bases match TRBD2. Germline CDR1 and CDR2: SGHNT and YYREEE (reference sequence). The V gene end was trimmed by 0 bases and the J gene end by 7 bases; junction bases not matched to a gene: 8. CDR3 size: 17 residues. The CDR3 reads CASSLGATSGRYNEQFF. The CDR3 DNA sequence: TGTGCCAGCAGCTTGGGGGCGACTAGCGGGAGATATAATGAGCAGTTCTTC.

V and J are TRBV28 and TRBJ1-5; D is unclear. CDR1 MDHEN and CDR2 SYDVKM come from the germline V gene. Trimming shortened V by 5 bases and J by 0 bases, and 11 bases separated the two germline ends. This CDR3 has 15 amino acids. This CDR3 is CASSLRRSSNQPQHF. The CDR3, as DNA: TGTGCCAGCAGTCTGAGGAGGAGTAGCAATCAGCCCCAGCATTTT.

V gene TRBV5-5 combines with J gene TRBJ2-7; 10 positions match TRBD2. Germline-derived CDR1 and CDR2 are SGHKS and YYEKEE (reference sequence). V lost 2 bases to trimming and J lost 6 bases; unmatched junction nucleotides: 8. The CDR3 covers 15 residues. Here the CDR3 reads CASSFSSGRSTEQYF. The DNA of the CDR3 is TGTGCCAGCAGCTTTTCTAGCGGGAGATCAACCGAGCAGTACTTC.

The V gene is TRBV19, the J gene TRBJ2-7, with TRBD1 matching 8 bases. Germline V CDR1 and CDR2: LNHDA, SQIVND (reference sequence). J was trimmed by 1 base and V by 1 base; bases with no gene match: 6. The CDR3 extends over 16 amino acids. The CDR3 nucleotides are TGTGCCAGTAGTATAGCCGGGACAGGAGGGTCCTACGAGCAGTACTTC. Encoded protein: CASSIAGTGGSYEQYF.

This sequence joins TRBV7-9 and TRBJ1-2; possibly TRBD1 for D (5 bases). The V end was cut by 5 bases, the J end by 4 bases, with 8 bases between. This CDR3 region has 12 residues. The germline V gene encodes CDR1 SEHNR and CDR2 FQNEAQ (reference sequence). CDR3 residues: CASSGQGYGYTF. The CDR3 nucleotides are TGTGCCAGCAGCGGCCAGGGCTATGGCTACACCTTC.

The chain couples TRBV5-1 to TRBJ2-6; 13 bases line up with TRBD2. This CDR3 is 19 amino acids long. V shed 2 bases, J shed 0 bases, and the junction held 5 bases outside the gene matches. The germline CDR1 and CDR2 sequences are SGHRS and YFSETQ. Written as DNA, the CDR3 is TGCGCCAGCAGCTTAACTAGCGGGAGGGTCCCCTCTGGGGCCAACGTCCTGACTTTC. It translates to CASSLTSGRVPSGANVLTF. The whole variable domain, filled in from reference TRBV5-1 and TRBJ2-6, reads KAGVTQTPRYLIKTRGQQVTLSCSPISGHRSVSWYQQTPGQGLQFLFEYFSETQRNKGNFPGRFSGRQFSNSRSEMNVSTLELGDSALYLCASSLTSGRVPSGANVLTFGAGSRLTVL.

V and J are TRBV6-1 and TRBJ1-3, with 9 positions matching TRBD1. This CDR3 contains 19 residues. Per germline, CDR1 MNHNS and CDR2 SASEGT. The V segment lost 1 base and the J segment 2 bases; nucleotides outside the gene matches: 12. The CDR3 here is CASSEGLWTGDLAGNTIYF. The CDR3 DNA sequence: TGTGCCAGCAGTGAAGGGTTATGGACAGGGGACCTAGCTGGAAACACCATATATTTT.

CDR3 region: CASSLGGGYEQYF. The CDR3 DNA sequence: TGTGCCAGCAGTCTTGGGGGCGGGTACGAGCAGTACTTC. The V call is TRBV28, the J call TRBJ2-7; D might be TRBD1 (6 bases). The CDR3 has 13 amino acids. In germline, CDR1 is MDHEN, CDR2 SYDVKM. The ends were cut back, 5 bases at V and 4 bases at J, with 12 bases in the middle.

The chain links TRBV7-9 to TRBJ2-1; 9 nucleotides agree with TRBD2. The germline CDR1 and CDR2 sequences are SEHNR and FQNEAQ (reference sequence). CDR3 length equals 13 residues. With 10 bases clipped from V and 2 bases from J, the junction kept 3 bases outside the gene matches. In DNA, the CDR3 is TGTGCCATAGCGGGAGTCCCCTACAATGAGCAGTTCTTC. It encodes CAIAGVPYNEQFF.

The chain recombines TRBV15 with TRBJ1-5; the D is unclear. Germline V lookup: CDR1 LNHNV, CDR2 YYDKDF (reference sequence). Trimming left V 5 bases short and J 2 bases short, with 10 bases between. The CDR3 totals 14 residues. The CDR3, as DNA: TGTGCCACCAGCTTCCCTCAGGGCAATCAGCCCCAGCATTTT. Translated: CATSFPQGNQPQHF.

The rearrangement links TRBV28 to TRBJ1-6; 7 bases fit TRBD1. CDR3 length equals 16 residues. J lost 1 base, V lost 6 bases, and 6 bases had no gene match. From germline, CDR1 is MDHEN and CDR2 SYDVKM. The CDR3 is CASRAPGGSYNSPLHF. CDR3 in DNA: TGTGCCAGCAGGGCACCAGGGGGATCCTATAATTCACCCCTCCACTTT.

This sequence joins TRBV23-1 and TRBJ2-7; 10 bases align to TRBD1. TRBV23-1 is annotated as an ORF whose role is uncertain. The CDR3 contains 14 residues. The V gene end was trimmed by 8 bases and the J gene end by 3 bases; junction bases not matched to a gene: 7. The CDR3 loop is CASRPDRGDYEQYF. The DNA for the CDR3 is TGCGCCAGCCGCCCGGACAGGGGGGACTACGAGCAGTACTTC.